These T cell receptor beta chains were read from a single sample in a study of T cell changes during pregnancy in multiple sclerosis. Libraries were prepared by immunoSEQ multiplex PCR; TCRdb keeps only in-frame clonotypes and omits some of them. The data show about 40,000 clones, with around 90% seen just once and around 1.2% held by the top ten. The sequenced sample was peripheral blood, obtained before pregnancy. The receptors stem from a female donor with multiple sclerosis, enrolled in a pregnancy study. Both conserved end residues are part of each CDR3. The D gene is left open where the match is weak. The size of a clone is reported for some rows only, either as once, few or many, or as a class for expanded clones.

D gene	V gene	clone size	J gene	CDR3 protein	CDR3 DNA
TRBD1	TRBV5-1	NA	TRBJ2-3	CASSPARTGTKGTDTQYF	TGCGCCAGCAGCCCCGCTCGGACAGGGACCAAAGGCACAGATACGCAGTATTTT
NA	TRBV19	once	TRBJ2-7	CASSIHYYEQYF	TGTGCCAGTAGTATACACTACTACGAGCAGTACTTC
NA	TRBV9	NA	TRBJ2-7	CASSVDPDSSYEQYF	TGTGCCAGCAGCGTAGACCCGGACAGCAGCTACGAGCAGTACTTC
TRBD1	TRBV10-2	NA	TRBJ2-7	CASSDAGTGTYEQYF	TGCGCCAGCAGTGATGCCGGGACAGGGACCTACGAGCAGTACTTC
NA	TRBV19	NA	TRBJ2-1	CASSPLEGVYNEQFF	TGTGCCAGTAGTCCCCTTGAGGGGGTCTACAATGAGCAGTTCTTC
NA	TRBV7-2	NA	TRBJ2-3	CASSLGLSTDTQYF	TGTGCCAGCAGCTTAGGACTCAGCACAGATACGCAGTATTTT
TRBD2	TRBV27	NA	TRBJ2-3	CASSLSIRLAGGPTDTQYF	TGTGCCAGCAGTTTAAGTATCCGACTAGCGGGAGGTCCCACAGATACGCAGTATTTT
NA	TRBV6-1	NA	TRBJ1-1	CASSEGLAGIDTEAFF	TGTGCCAGCAGTGAAGGATTGGCAGGGATCGACACTGAAGCTTTCTTT
TRBD2	TRBV5-4	NA	TRBJ2-2	CASSLGLAAGELFF	TGTGCCAGCAGCCTGGGACTAGCGGCCGGGGAGCTGTTTTTT
NA	TRBV6-1	NA	TRBJ2-7	CASSEFRQKFYEQYF	TGTGCCAGCAGTGAATTCCGCCAGAAGTTTTACGAGCAGTACTTC
TRBD2	TRBV2	NA	TRBJ2-6	CASKREWEGANVLTF	TGTGCCAGCAAGCGGGAGTGGGAGGGGGCCAACGTCCTGACTTTC
NA	TRBV7-9	NA	TRBJ2-3	CASSLLRDRDTQYF	TGTGCCAGCAGCTTACTGCGGGATCGGGATACGCAGTATTTT
NA	TRBV28	NA	TRBJ2-5	CASSLTVETQYF	TGTGCCAGCAGTTTAACTGTGGAGACCCAGTACTTC
NA	TRBV18	NA	TRBJ2-3	CASSFYTDTQYF	TGTGCCAGCTCGTTCTACACAGATACGCAGTATTTT
TRBD1	TRBV27	NA	TRBJ2-7	CASRPRGRQVYEQYF	TGTGCCAGCAGGCCTAGGGGGCGCCAGGTCTACGAGCAGTACTTC
NA	TRBV9	NA	TRBJ2-3	CASSVRGEDTQYF	TGTGCCAGCAGCGTTAGGGGTGAAGATACGCAGTATTTT
NA	TRBV27	NA	TRBJ1-4	CASSPRRQVFYEKLFF	TGTGCCAGCAGTCCACGTCGACAGGTGTTTTATGAAAAACTGTTTTTT
NA	TRBV7-9	NA	TRBJ1-2	CASSLDGRGYTF	TGTGCCAGCAGCTTAGACGGGAGGGGCTACACCTTC
NA	TRBV28	NA	TRBJ2-1	CASSLAGRSYNEQFF	TGTGCCAGCAGTCTCGCGGGGAGGTCCTACAATGAGCAGTTCTTC
TRBD2	TRBV13	NA	TRBJ2-2	CASSSGLAAMNTGELFF	TGTGCCAGCAGCTCCGGACTAGCGGCTATGAACACCGGGGAGCTGTTTTTT